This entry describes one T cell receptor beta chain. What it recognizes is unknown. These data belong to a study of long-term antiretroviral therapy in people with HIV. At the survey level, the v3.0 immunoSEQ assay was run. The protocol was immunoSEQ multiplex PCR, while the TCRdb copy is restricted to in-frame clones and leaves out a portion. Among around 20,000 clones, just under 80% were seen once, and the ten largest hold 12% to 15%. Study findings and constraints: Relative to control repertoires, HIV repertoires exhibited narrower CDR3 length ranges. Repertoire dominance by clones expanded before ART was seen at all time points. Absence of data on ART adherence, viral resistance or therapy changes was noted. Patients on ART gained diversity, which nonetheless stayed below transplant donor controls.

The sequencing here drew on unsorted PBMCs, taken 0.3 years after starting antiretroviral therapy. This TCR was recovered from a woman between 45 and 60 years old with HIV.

DNA for the CDR3: TGTGCCTGGAGTGTACTCTTTTTGGATACGCAGTATTTT. Translating gives CAWSVLFLDTQYF. The chain joins TRBV30 to TRBJ2-3; D is ambiguous. Looked up from germline, CDR1 is GTSNPN and CDR2 is SVGIG (reference sequence). The CDR3 extends over 13 amino acids. The V gene lost 0 bases and the J gene lost 6 bases, with 10 bases spanning the gap.